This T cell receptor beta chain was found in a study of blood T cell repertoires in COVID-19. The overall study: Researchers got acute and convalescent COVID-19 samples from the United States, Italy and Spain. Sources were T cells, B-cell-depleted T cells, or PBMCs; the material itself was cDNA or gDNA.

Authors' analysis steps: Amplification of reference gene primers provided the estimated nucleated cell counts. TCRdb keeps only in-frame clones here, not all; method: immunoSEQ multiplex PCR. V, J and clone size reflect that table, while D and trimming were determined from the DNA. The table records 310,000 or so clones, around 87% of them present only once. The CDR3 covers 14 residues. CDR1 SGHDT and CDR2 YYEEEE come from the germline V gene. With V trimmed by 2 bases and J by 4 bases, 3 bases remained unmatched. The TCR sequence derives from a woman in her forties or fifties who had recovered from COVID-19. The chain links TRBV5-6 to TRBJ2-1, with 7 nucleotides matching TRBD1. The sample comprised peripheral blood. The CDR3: CASSLGTEYNEQFF. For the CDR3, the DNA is TGTGCCAGCAGCTTAGGGACAGAATACAATGAGCAGTTCTTC.